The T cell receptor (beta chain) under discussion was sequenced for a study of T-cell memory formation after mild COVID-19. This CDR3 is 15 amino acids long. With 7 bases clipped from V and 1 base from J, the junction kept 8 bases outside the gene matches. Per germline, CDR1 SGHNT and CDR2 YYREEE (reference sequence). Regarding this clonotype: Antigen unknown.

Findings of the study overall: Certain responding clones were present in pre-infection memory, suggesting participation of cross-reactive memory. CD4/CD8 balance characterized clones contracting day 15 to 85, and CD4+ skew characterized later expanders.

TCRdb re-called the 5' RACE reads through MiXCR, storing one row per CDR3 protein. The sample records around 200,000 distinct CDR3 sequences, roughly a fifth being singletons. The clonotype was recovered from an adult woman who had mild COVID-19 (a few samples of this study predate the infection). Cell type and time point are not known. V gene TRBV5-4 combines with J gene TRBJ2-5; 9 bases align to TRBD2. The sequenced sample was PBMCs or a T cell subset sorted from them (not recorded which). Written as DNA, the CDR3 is TGTGCCAGCTTGGAGGCGGGAGGGATCCAAGAGACCCAGTACTTC. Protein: CASLEAGGIQETQYF.